A selection of T cell receptor beta chains follows, all from one sample in a study of T cell responses to AZD1222 COVID-19 vaccine. The data were produced by immunoSEQ multiplex PCR, yet TCRdb's version contains in-frame clones alone and is incomplete. The data hold some 130,000 clones, with roughly 87% observed a single time. The material was peripheral blood, obtained 28 days after the second AZD1222 dose. The receptors were sampled from an adult who received the AZD1222 COVID-19 vaccine. CDR3s include the opening cysteine and the closing phenylalanine or tryptophan. The D gene is left open where the match is weak. Size tells how often a clone was seen (once, few, many) or the class of an expanded clone, and some rows leave it out.

>NA|TRBV19|TRBJ2-2|TRBD2
TGTGCCAGTAGTATCATACTAGCGGGGGACACCGGGGAGCTGTTTTTT
CASSIILAGDTGELFF
>NA|TRBV12-5|TRBJ1-2|NA
TGTGCTAGTGGCCGCGGGACAAACTATGGCTACACCTTC
CASGRGTNYGYTF
>NA|TRBV18|TRBJ2-2|NA
TGTGCCAGCTCACCTGAGAACACCGGGGAGCTGTTTTTT
CASSPENTGELFF
>NA|TRBV10-2|TRBJ1-1|NA
TGCGCCAGCGTCGGCGGTTTCGCTGAAGCTTTCTTT
CASVGGFAEAFF
>once|TRBV6-5|TRBJ1-5|TRBD1
TGTGCCAGCAGCGCACAGGGGAATAGTCAGCCCCAGCATTTT
CASSAQGNSQPQHF
>NA|TRBV9|TRBJ2-7|TRBD1
TGTGCCAGCAGCGTAGGAGGACAGGGGGGCCTCGAGCAGTACTTC
CASSVGGQGGLEQYF
>NA|TRBV7-3|TRBJ1-6|TRBD1
TGTGCCAGCAGCTTGCAGGGGGCCCTTAATTCACCCCTCCACTTT
CASSLQGALNSPLHF
>NA|TRBV7-2|TRBJ1-2|TRBD1
TGTGCCAGCAGCTCCCAACAGGGGGGCTATGGCTACACCTTC
CASSSQQGGYGYTF
>NA|TRBV7-2|TRBJ1-6|NA
TGTGCCAGCAGCCCCTGGACGGTTAATAATTCACCCCTCCACTTT
CASSPWTVNNSPLHF
>few|TRBV18|TRBJ2-7|NA
TGTGCCAGCTCACTCGACGACAGACCCTACGAGCAGTACTTC
CASSLDDRPYEQYF
>NA|TRBV21-1|TRBJ1-5|NA
TGTGCCAGCAGCAAATGCAGGCAGGGACAAAGGAGTAGTCAGCCCCAGCATTTT
CASSKCRQGQRSSQPQHF
>NA|TRBV5-1|TRBJ1-4|NA
TGCGCCAGCAGCTTGGGGGTCGATGGGGAAAAACTGTTTTTT
CASSLGVDGEKLFF
>NA|TRBV3-1/TRBV3-2|TRBJ1-5|NA
TGTGCCAGCAGCCACCTGGGTAGCAATCAGCCCCAGCATTTT
CASSHLGSNQPQHF
>NA|TRBV29-1|TRBJ2-1|NA
TGCAGCGTTCACTTGTCCCCGGGCTCCTACAATGAGCAGTTCTTC
CSVHLSPGSYNEQFF
>NA|TRBV19|TRBJ2-5|NA
TGTGCCACCGCCGGCTCGGGGCTATGGGAGACCCAGTACTTC
CATAGSGLWETQYF